This T cell receptor (beta chain) was sequenced during a study of CXCR3-negative and CXCR3-positive naive CD8 T cells. The length of the CDR3 is 12 residues. Germline V gene data show CDR1 as SGHDN and CDR2 as FVKESK. It was by 5' RACE with UMI labels that the TRB cDNA libraries were prepared. TCRdb re-called the 5' RACE reads and catalogs CDR3 proteins one per entry, DNA excluded. The listing records about 90,000 distinct CDR3 sequences. The receptor was isolated from a human donor in good health. Some clones in this sample may be carry-over from other donors' samples. The chain joins TRBV14 to TRBJ2-5. The sequenced material came from naive CXCR3- CD8+ T cells from blood. Subset reported: CD45RO-CCR7+CD27+CD95- naive CD8+ T cells lacking CXCR3 (TNR3-). This CDR3 is CASSHEGETQYF.